Each of the 28 T cell receptor beta chains below was sequenced from the same sample in a study of T cell repertoires in cytomegalovirus infection. The antigens for these receptors are not known. MiXCR, applied by TCRdb to the reads, yields one record per CDR3 protein. Of some 120,000 distinct CDR3 sequences detected, 30% to 40% appear once; the ten largest clones hold about 54%. Sequenced material: CD8+ T cells from cultured PBMCs, taken from culture after CMV antigen stimulation. These receptors were taken from a human donor in good health (CMV status not recorded). Some clones in this sample may be carry-over from other donors' samples.

This clonotype was picked up a small number of times. V usage is TRBV20-1 and J usage is TRBJ1-2, with D hard to call. V was clipped by 3 bases and J by 4 bases, with 15 bases between them. The CDR3 has 14 amino acids. The V gene's germline CDR1 is DFQATT and CDR2 SNEGSKA (reference sequence). CDR3: CSASEAGIAYGYTF. Here the CDR3 DNA reads TGCAGTGCTAGTGAAGCGGGAATTGCCTATGGCTACACCTTC.

The chain carries TRBV2 and TRBJ2-2; tentative D call: TRBD1 (5 bases). Germline V gene data show CDR1 as SNHLY and CDR2 as FYNNEI. The CDR3 is 14 amino acids. The V and J ends lost 5 bases and 6 bases respectively, with 13 bases between them. CDR3 DNA: TGTGCCAGCAGTACACGGCAGGGTGCCGGGGAGCTGTTTTTT. Translating gives CASSTRQGAGELFF.

This clonotype was seen many times. The chain is built from TRBV20-1 and TRBJ2-5, with 10 bases that match TRBD2. Trimming took 1 base from V and 2 from J; bases not matched to a gene: 7. Germline lookup yields CDR1 DFQATT and CDR2 SNEGSKA (reference sequence). CDR3 length: 16 amino acids. The CDR3: CSARVASGSLQETQYF. The CDR3 DNA is TGCAGTGCTAGAGTCGCTAGCGGGAGCCTACAAGAGACCCAGTACTTC.

This clonotype has only a few counts. The V call is TRBV7-8, the J call TRBJ1-2; D gene ambiguous. Looked up from germline, CDR1 is SGHVS and CDR2 is FQNEAQ. The CDR3 loop spans 14 amino acids. Trimming left V 1 base short and J 4 bases short, with 10 bases between. Here the CDR3 reads CASSLEATAYGYTF. CDR3 DNA: TGTGCCAGCAGCTTAGAGGCGACCGCCTATGGCTACACCTTC.

This clonotype was picked up many times. The genes are TRBV7-9 and TRBJ2-5; D could derive from TRBD1 or TRBD2 (5 bases each). CDR1 is SEHNR and CDR2 is FQNEAQ in the germline V gene (reference sequence). Trimming left V 0 bases short and J 6 bases short, with 23 bases between. The CDR3 runs 18 residues. The CDR3 loop is CASSLAAGTVSLAQTQYF. The CDR3, as DNA: TGTGCCAGCAGCTTAGCGGCTGGGACGGTTAGTCTGGCGCAGACCCAGTACTTC.

The sample holds one count of this clonotype. This chain uses TRBV20-1 with TRBJ1-5, with a tentative D call TRBD1 (6 bases). There are 14 residues in the CDR3. CDR1 and CDR2 (germline): DFQATT, SNEGSKA (reference sequence). V was pared by 6 bases and J by 2 bases, with 14 bases between. CDR3 protein: CSAKTGLGNQPQHF. DNA of the CDR3: TGCAGTGCCAAAACAGGGTTGGGCAATCAGCCCCAGCATTTT.

This clonotype was seen repeatedly, ten times or more. The chain links TRBV28 to TRBJ1-2; D unclear. Trimming shortened V by 5 bases and J by 8 bases, and 15 bases separated the two germline ends. The germline gives CDR1 MDHEN, CDR2 SYDVKM. This CDR3 is built from 13 residues. CDR3 nucleotides: TGTGCCAGCAGTACCCGCGGGGTTTGGGGCTACACCTTC. Amino acids: CASSTRGVWGYTF.

This clonotype was seen a handful of times. The gene calls are TRBV4-1 and TRBJ2-3; the match to TRBD1 covers 8 bases. The V and J ends lost 0 bases and 0 bases, in that order; junction bases with no gene match: 5. This CDR3 region has 17 residues. The germline gives CDR1 MGHRA, CDR2 YSYEKL. The CDR3 is CASSQDQGAESTDTQYF. CDR3 in DNA: TGCGCCAGCAGCCAAGATCAGGGGGCCGAAAGCACAGATACGCAGTATTTT.

This clonotype appeared once. V gene TRBV13 combines with J gene TRBJ1-2, with 7 bases identical to TRBD1. CDR1 is PRHDT, CDR2 FYEKMQ, per germline (reference sequence). The CDR3 spans 16 residues. With 4 bases clipped from V and 8 bases from J, the junction kept 16 bases outside the gene matches. CDR3 bases: TGTGCCAGCAGCTCAAAAGGGGAATACAGGGGTGACGGCTACACCTTC. The encoded protein is CASSSKGEYRGDGYTF.

This clonotype was observed at least ten times. The V and J genes are TRBV7-2 and TRBJ2-5, with D possibly TRBD1 on 6 matching bases. V lost 1 base, J lost 3 bases, and 9 bases lay in between. CDR1 SGHTA and CDR2 FQGNSA come from the germline V gene. This CDR3 region has 14 residues. Here the CDR3 reads CASSLVQGEETQYF. In DNA form, the CDR3 reads TGTGCCAGCAGCTTAGTACAGGGAGAAGAGACCCAGTACTTC.

This clonotype has a handful of counts. The chain combines TRBV9 with TRBJ1-4, with 7 bases identical to TRBD1. The CDR3 extends over 15 amino acids. V shed 4 bases and J 3 bases; nucleotides not matched to a gene: 6. CDR1 and CDR2 from the germline V gene are SGDLS and YYNGEE. In DNA form, the CDR3 reads TGTGCCAGCAGCCCAAGGGGACAGTCTAATGAAAAACTGTTTTTT. Protein product: CASSPRGQSNEKLFF.

This rearrangement joins TRBV6-8 to TRBJ1-2; D may be TRBD1 (6 bases). The germline V gene encodes CDR1 MNHGY and CDR2 SAAAGT. This CDR3 contains 13 residues. The V end lost 6 bases, the J end lost 6 bases, and 14 bases lay between the germline ends. The CDR3 nucleotides read TGTGCCAGCAGCAACAGGGAGGGCCATGGCTACACCTTC. Amino acids: CASSNREGHGYTF.

This clonotype was observed a few times. The chain employs TRBV7-8 and TRBJ2-2; no clear D gene. The length of the CDR3 is 16 residues. V was trimmed by 5 bases and J by 0 bases, leaving 13 bases between them. CDR1 SGHVS and CDR2 FQNEAQ come from the germline V gene. The CDR3 DNA is TGTGCCAGCAGCGACATCTACCTAACGAACACCGGGGAGCTGTTTTTT. It translates to CASSDIYLTNTGELFF.

V gene TRBV7-2 combines with J gene TRBJ2-2; 14 nucleotides align to TRBD2. J lost 0 bases, V lost 6 bases, and 0 bases had no gene match. The germline V gene has CDR1 SGHTA and CDR2 FQGNSA. The CDR3 has 16 amino acids. This CDR3 is CASRGLAGANTGELFF. Written as DNA, the CDR3 is TGTGCCAGCAGGGGACTAGCGGGGGCGAACACCGGGGAGCTGTTTTTT. Full variable domain (remainder filled in from reference TRBV7-2 and TRBJ2-2): GAGVSQSPSNKVTEKGKDVELRCDPISGHTALYWYRQSLGQGLEFLIYFQGNSAPDKSGLPSDRFSAERTGGSVSTLTIQRTQQEDSAVYLCASRGLAGANTGELFFGEGSRLTVL.

The chain combines TRBV4-2 with TRBJ2-1; 10 nucleotides match TRBD2. Trimming removed 4 bases from V and 5 bases from J; junction bases left unmatched: 5. This CDR3 is built from 15 residues. Germline CDR1 is LGHNA and CDR2 is YNFKEQ. CDR3 protein: CASSPGTSDNNEQFF. The CDR3 nucleotides are TGTGCCAGCAGCCCAGGGACTAGCGACAACAATGAGCAGTTCTTC.

The gene calls are TRBV11-2 and TRBJ1-2; 7 bases are shared with TRBD1. The CDR3 spans 14 residues. V shed 4 bases, J shed 2 bases, and the junction held 4 bases outside the gene matches. CDR1 and CDR2 from the germline V gene are SGHAT and FQNNGV. CDR3 protein: CASSSDRVNYGYTF. The CDR3 DNA reads as TGTGCCAGCAGCTCCGACAGGGTCAACTATGGCTACACCTTC. Full variable domain (rest looked up from reference TRBV11-2 and TRBJ1-2): EAGVAQSPRYKIIEKRQSVAFWCNPISGHATLYWYQQILGQGPKLLIQFQNNGVVDDSQLPKDRFSAERLKGVDSTLKIQPAKLEDSAVYLCASSSDRVNYGYTFGSGTRLTVV.

This clonotype has only a few counts. The chain joins TRBV27 to TRBJ1-3, with D possibly being TRBD1 (6 bases). Germline assignment: CDR1 MNHEY and CDR2 SMNVEV (reference sequence). The CDR3 consists of 15 residues. Trimming shortened V by 6 bases and J by 2 bases, and 14 bases separated the two germline ends. CDR3 residues: CASSATGYTGNTIYF. The CDR3 nucleotides read TGTGCCAGCAGCGCCACAGGGTACACTGGAAACACCATATATTTT.

This chain links TRBV27 with TRBJ2-1; D is undetermined. CDR3 size: 12 residues. CDR1 and CDR2 (germline): MNHEY, SMNVEV (reference sequence). Trimming removed 5 bases from V and 8 bases from J, with 10 bases in between. This chain's CDR3 is CASSIFPDEQFF. DNA for the CDR3: TGTGCCAGCAGTATATTCCCGGATGAGCAGTTCTTC.

This clonotype was observed at least ten times. The chain employs TRBV5-8 and TRBJ2-1; D is tentatively TRBD1 or TRBD2 (6 bases each). Trimming left V 3 bases short and J 0 bases short, with 13 bases between. Germline V gene sequence: CDR1 SGHTS, CDR2 YDEGEE. The CDR3 contains 16 residues. CDR3 region: CASSSMTGASYNEQFF. The CDR3 region has the DNA TGTGCCAGCAGCTCCATGACGGGGGCCTCCTACAATGAGCAGTTCTTC. Full variable domain (remainder filled in from reference TRBV5-8 and TRBJ2-1): EAGVTQSPTHLIKTRGQQATLRCSPISGHTSVYWYQQALGLGLQFLLWYDEGEERNRGNFPPRFSGRQFPNYSSELNVNALELEDSALYLCASSSMTGASYNEQFFGPGTRLTVL.

The chain combines TRBV5-6 with TRBJ2-1; D gene unclear. Trimming cost V 4 bases and J 0 bases, with 14 bases left between them. The germline V gene has CDR1 SGHDT and CDR2 YYEEEE. The CDR3 extends over 16 amino acids. The CDR3: CASSDPGLGSYNEQFF. DNA of the CDR3: TGTGCCAGCAGCGATCCGGGCTTAGGCTCCTACAATGAGCAGTTCTTC.

This clonotype was counted many times. The V call is TRBV6-5, the J call TRBJ2-5; TRBD1 matches 9 bases. J was trimmed by 8 bases and V by 1 base; bases with no gene match: 11. The CDR3 covers 16 residues. From germline, CDR1 is MNHEY and CDR2 SVGAGI. The CDR3 nucleotides are TGTGCCAGCAGTTACTTGGCCGGGACAGGGCCCTACACCCAGTACTTC. It codes for CASSYLAGTGPYTQYF.

The V gene is TRBV6-2 or TRBV6-3, the J gene TRBJ1-4; no reliable D call. Per germline, CDR1 MNHEY and CDR2 SVGEGT. V shed 4 bases and J shed 8 bases, with 17 bases lying between them. The CDR3 loop spans 15 amino acids. The CDR3 nucleotides read TGTGCCAGCAGTTTCCTTGACACGGCGAGCGAAAAACTGTTTTTT. This gives the protein CASSFLDTASEKLFF.

The V call is TRBV25-1, the J call TRBJ1-1, with D perhaps TRBD1 (6 bases). The CDR3 has 13 residues. Trimming took 2 bases from V and 4 from J, leaving 8 bases between them. Germline CDR1 MGHDK, CDR2 SYGVNS. CDR3: CASSEGDITEAFF. As DNA, the CDR3 is TGTGCCAGCAGTGAAGGGGACATCACTGAAGCTTTCTTT.

V is TRBV14 and J is TRBJ2-3, with 8 bases lining up with TRBD2. The CDR3 runs 16 residues. V gave up 8 bases and J gave up 6 bases; unmatched junction bases: 16. Germline lookup yields CDR1 SGHDN and CDR2 FVKESK. The CDR3 nucleotides are TGTGCCAGCTGTCGCCCCGGGACTAGTGTTTCCGATACGCAGTATTTT. This gives the protein CASCRPGTSVSDTQYF.

This chain uses TRBV6-2 or TRBV6-3 with TRBJ2-3, with 12 bases that match TRBD2. Germline V CDR1 and CDR2: MNHEY, SVGEGT. The CDR3 totals 19 residues. Unmatched junction bases numbered 15, after V lost 2 bases and J lost 6 bases. The CDR3 DNA follows: TGTGCCAGCAGTTACCCGAAGATACGGACTAGCGGGGAACTGGATACGCAGTATTTT. It is translated as CASSYPKIRTSGELDTQYF.

The chain couples TRBV7-9 to TRBJ1-2, with D possibly matching TRBD1 (6 bases). With 4 bases removed from V and 4 bases from J, the gap between germline ends came to 13 bases. CDR1 and CDR2 (germline): SEHNR, FQNEAQ (reference sequence). The length of the CDR3 is 14 residues. The CDR3 is CASSSTRDIYGYTF. DNA of the CDR3: TGTGCCAGCAGCTCCACCCGGGACATCTATGGCTACACCTTC.

CDR3 region: CASSARGQRNTEAFF. CDR3 sequence (DNA): TGTGCCAGCAGCGCGCGGGGACAGAGGAACACTGAAGCTTTCTTT. The chain employs TRBV7-2 and TRBJ1-1; TRBD1 aligns across 7 bases. V dropped 5 bases and J dropped 1; count of bases not matched to a gene: 7. CDR1 is SGHTA and CDR2 is FQGNSA in the germline V gene. The length of the CDR3 is 15 residues.

This rearrangement joins TRBV7-9 to TRBJ2-5, with 9 bases lining up with TRBD2. This CDR3 is 16 amino acids long. Germline assignment: CDR1 SEHNR and CDR2 FQNEAQ (reference sequence). Unmatched junction bases numbered 12, after V lost 5 bases and J lost 5 bases. The CDR3 region is CASSPDMASGVETQYF. CDR3 DNA sequence: TGTGCCAGCAGCCCAGATATGGCTAGCGGGGTTGAGACCCAGTACTTC. The entire variable domain, with the rest obtained from reference TRBV7-9 and TRBJ2-5, is as follows: DTGVSQNPRHKITKRGQNVTFRCDPISEHNRLYWYRQTLGQGPEFLTYFQNEAQLEKSRLLSDRFSAERPKGSFSTLEIQRTEQGDSAMYLCASSPDMASGVETQYFGPGTRLLVL.